Listed below are T cell receptor beta chains from one sample, sequenced in a study of CD8 T cells in ankylosing spondylitis. TCRdb processed the 5' RACE reads anew with MiXCR; each CDR3 protein has one entry. The sample has 250,000 or so distinct CDR3 sequences, more than 20% seen once. The sequenced material came from blood, either unsorted or a sorted T cell fraction (not recorded which). The origin of the receptors is a male donor with ankylosing spondylitis or in good health (not recorded which). CDR3s include the opening cysteine and the closing phenylalanine or tryptophan. Fields, in order: V gene, clone size, D gene, J gene, CDR3 protein, CDR3 DNA. D genes are given only for firm matches. Expanded clones get a size class; other rows say once, few or many, or leave the size out.

>TRBV16|many|TRBD1|TRBJ2-7
CASSQNRGSEQYF
TGTGCCAGCAGCCAAAACAGGGGAAGCGAGCAGTACTTC
>TRBV29-1|many|TRBD2|TRBJ2-5
CSVVRGGQETQYF
TGCAGCGTTGTGAGGGGAGGGCAAGAGACCCAGTACTTC
>TRBV30|-|TRBD2|TRBJ2-7
CAWSRGEGYEQYF
TGTGCCTGGAGTCGGGGGGAGGGCTACGAGCAGTACTTC
>TRBV19|many|TRBD1|TRBJ1-1
CASTDRVNEAFF
TGTGCCAGCACAGACAGGGTAAATGAAGCTTTCTTT
>TRBV18|few|TRBD1|TRBJ2-4
CASSPRLGQGNIQYF
TGTGCCAGCTCACCACGGCTAGGACAGGGAAACATTCAGTACTTC
>TRBV6-5|many|TRBD2|TRBJ2-4
CASSYRTSGGKNIQYF
TGTGCCAGCAGTTACCGGACTAGCGGGGGGAAAAACATTCAGTACTTC
>TRBV18|-|-|TRBJ2-4
CASSPDYQRAKNIQYF
TGTGCCAGCTCACCAGATTATCAGAGAGCCAAAAACATTCAGTACTTC
>TRBV12-3/TRBV12-4|many|TRBD1|TRBJ2-3
CASRLRDSRLDTQYF
TGTGCCAGCAGACTACGGGACAGCCGGCTTGATACGCAGTATTTT
>TRBV6-5|-|TRBD1|TRBJ2-7
CASSYTGTAKYEQYF
TGTGCCAGCAGTTACACCGGGACAGCAAAATACGAGCAGTACTTC
>TRBV12-3/TRBV12-4|many|TRBD1|TRBJ2-5
CASRRTGRETQYF
TGTGCCAGCAGGAGGACAGGGAGGGAGACCCAGTACTTC
>TRBV12-3/TRBV12-4|many|TRBD2|TRBJ2-5
CASSYRGGRETQYF
TGTGCCAGCAGTTATCGGGGGGGGCGGGAGACCCAGTACTTC
>TRBV12-3/TRBV12-4|few|-|TRBJ2-5
CASSSALQETQYF
TGTGCCAGCAGTTCTGCCCTCCAAGAGACCCAGTACTTC
>TRBV5-1|-|-|TRBJ1-1
CASSSAWGNTEAFF
TGCGCCAGCAGCTCGGCGTGGGGAAACACTGAAGCTTTCTTT
>TRBV6-4|few|TRBD2|TRBJ2-3
CASSDSTSGGDTQYF
TGTGCCAGCAGTGACTCGACTAGCGGGGGAGATACGCAGTATTTT
>TRBV12-3/TRBV12-4|few|-|TRBJ1-1
CASRRQANTEAFF
TGTGCCAGCAGGCGACAGGCCAACACTGAAGCTTTCTTT
>TRBV20-1|many|-|TRBJ2-3
CSARTATDTQYF
TGCAGTGCCAGGACGGCCACAGATACGCAGTATTTT
>TRBV29-1|many|TRBD1|TRBJ2-1
CSVQVQGGQDEQFF
TGCAGCGTCCAGGTCCAGGGTGGACAGGATGAGCAGTTCTTC
>TRBV29-1|few|-|TRBJ1-1
CSPQWGTEAFF
TGCAGCCCCCAGTGGGGCACTGAAGCTTTCTTT
>TRBV7-9|many|-|TRBJ2-7
CASSPVEYEQYF
TGTGCCAGCAGCCCTGTAGAATACGAGCAGTACTTC
>TRBV20-1|many|-|TRBJ2-1
CSAIRQDTRDEQFF
TGCAGTGCAATAAGACAGGATACGCGGGATGAGCAGTTCTTC
>TRBV18|few|-|TRBJ2-7
CASSTDLLEQYF
TGTGCCAGCTCCACTGACTTGCTCGAGCAGTACTTC
>TRBV6-5|-|-|TRBJ1-5
CASSYLGDQPQHF
TGTGCCAGCAGTTACCTTGGGGATCAGCCCCAGCATTTT
>TRBV24-1|-|TRBD1|TRBJ2-7
CATSQSGTGSYEQYF
TGTGCCACCAGTCAATCCGGGACAGGGTCGTACGAGCAGTACTTC
>TRBV29-1|few|TRBD1|TRBJ2-5
CTTLAGTGGGETQYF
TGCACCACACTGGCGGGGACAGGGGGTGGCGAGACCCAGTACTTC
>TRBV20-1|few|TRBD2|TRBJ2-3
CSARGGLAGIPSDTQYF
TGCAGTGCTAGAGGAGGGCTAGCGGGGATTCCATCAGATACGCAGTATTTT
>TRBV5-1|-|-|TRBJ2-1
CASSLRPGVEQFF
TGCGCCAGCAGCTTGCGGCCTGGGGTTGAGCAGTTCTTC
>TRBV7-7|-|TRBD1|TRBJ2-1
CASSLRQGARDNEQFF
TGTGCTAGCAGCTTGCGACAGGGGGCTCGCGACAATGAGCAGTTCTTC
>TRBV12-3/TRBV12-4|-|-|TRBJ2-7
CASSLGGSHEQYF
TGTGCCAGCAGTCTTGGGGGGAGTCACGAGCAGTACTTC
>TRBV2|many|-|TRBJ2-2
CASSEANRANTGELFF
TGTGCCAGCAGTGAAGCGAATAGGGCGAACACCGGGGAGCTGTTTTTT
>TRBV20-1|few|TRBD2|TRBJ2-3
CSARGTSGESTDTQYF
TGCAGTGCTAGGGGGACTAGCGGGGAAAGCACAGATACGCAGTATTTT
>TRBV7-8|few|-|TRBJ2-1
CASSLVAQGGRDEQFF
TGTGCCAGCAGCTTAGTCGCGCAGGGTGGGCGGGATGAGCAGTTCTTC
>TRBV20-1|many|TRBD1|TRBJ1-2
CSAPGTGGYYGYTF
TGCAGTGCTCCTGGGACAGGGGGTTATTATGGCTACACCTTC
>TRBV12-3/TRBV12-4|many|-|TRBJ1-1
CASSWASRNTEAFF
TGTGCCAGCAGTTGGGCCTCCCGAAACACTGAAGCTTTCTTT
>TRBV15|few|-|TRBJ2-1
CATSSEVGGFSYNEQFF
TGTGCCACCAGCAGTGAAGTTGGGGGGTTCTCCTACAATGAGCAGTTCTTC
>TRBV12-3/TRBV12-4|many|-|TRBJ2-3
CASRRGEPTDTQYF
TGTGCCAGCAGACGCGGGGAGCCCACAGATACGCAGTATTTT
>TRBV29-1|few|-|TRBJ1-1
CSGSGGSTEAFF
TGCAGCGGATCCGGGGGCAGCACTGAAGCTTTCTTT
>TRBV24-1|-|-|TRBJ2-7
CATSDAAGPTYEQYF
TGTGCCACCAGTGATGCGGCGGGGCCTACCTACGAGCAGTACTTC
>TRBV20-1|-|-|TRBJ2-1
CSAKGGDRRQFF
TGCAGTGCGAAGGGTGGGGACCGGCGGCAGTTCTTC
>TRBV4-1|-|-|TRBJ2-2
CASSQTGDWIGELFF
TGCGCCAGCAGCCAGACGGGGGATTGGATCGGGGAGCTGTTTTTT
>TRBV11-2|-|-|TRBJ2-4
CASSSIRVRAKNIQYF
TGTGCCAGCAGCTCAATCAGGGTTCGTGCCAAAAACATTCAGTACTTC
>TRBV20-1|-|-|TRBJ2-7
CSARDDSTVEYF
TGCAGTGCTAGAGACGACAGCACTGTGGAGTACTTC
>TRBV20-1|few|-|TRBJ2-2
CSARGGLAGSGELFF
TGCAGTGCTAGAGGAGGTCTAGCAGGTTCGGGGGAGCTGTTTTTT
>TRBV5-6|-|TRBD1|TRBJ2-1
CASSLLDRVNEQFF
TGTGCCAGCAGCCTTCTGGACAGGGTAAATGAGCAGTTCTTC
>TRBV5-5|few|-|TRBJ2-3
CASSPGGMTDTQYF
TGTGCCAGCAGCCCCGGGGGAATGACAGATACGCAGTATTTT
>TRBV29-1|many|-|TRBJ1-1
CSGGPAMNTEAFF
TGCAGCGGCGGACCAGCAATGAACACTGAAGCTTTCTTT
>TRBV28|-|TRBD1|TRBJ2-5
CASSRTGWETQYF
TGTGCCAGCAGCAGGACAGGGTGGGAGACCCAGTACTTC
>TRBV7-6|many|-|TRBJ2-7
CASSLVGSARSYEQYF
TGTGCCAGCAGCTTAGTCGGCTCAGCCCGCTCCTACGAGCAGTACTTC
>TRBV20-1|many|-|TRBJ1-6
CSAVVGYHSPLHF
TGCAGTGCCGTCGTGGGGTATCATTCACCCCTCCACTTT